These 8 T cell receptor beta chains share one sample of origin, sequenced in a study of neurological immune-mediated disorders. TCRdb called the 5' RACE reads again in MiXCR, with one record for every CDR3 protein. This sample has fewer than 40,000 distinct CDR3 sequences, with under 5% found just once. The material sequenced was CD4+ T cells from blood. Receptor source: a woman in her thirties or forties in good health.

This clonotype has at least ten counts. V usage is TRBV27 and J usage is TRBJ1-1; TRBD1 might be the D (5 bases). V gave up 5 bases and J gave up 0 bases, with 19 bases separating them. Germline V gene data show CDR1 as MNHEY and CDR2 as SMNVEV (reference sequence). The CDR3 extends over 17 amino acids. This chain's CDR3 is CASSPFAGEGMNTEAFF. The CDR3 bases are TGTGCCAGCAGTCCCTTCGCAGGCGAGGGGATGAACACTGAAGCTTTCTTT.

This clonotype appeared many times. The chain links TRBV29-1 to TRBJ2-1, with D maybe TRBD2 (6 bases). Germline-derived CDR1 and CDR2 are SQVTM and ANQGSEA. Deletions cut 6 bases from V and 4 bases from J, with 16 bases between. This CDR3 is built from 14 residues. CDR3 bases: TGCAGCGTCCTCCTGGGGGGAGGATACAATGAGCAGTTCTTC. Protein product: CSVLLGGGYNEQFF.

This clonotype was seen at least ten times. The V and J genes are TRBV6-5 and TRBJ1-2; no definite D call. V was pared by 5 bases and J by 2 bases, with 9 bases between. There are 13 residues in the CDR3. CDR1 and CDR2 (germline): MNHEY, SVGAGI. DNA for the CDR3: TGTGCCAGCAGTGCCCCATCAAACTATGGCTACACCTTC. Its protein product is CASSAPSNYGYTF.

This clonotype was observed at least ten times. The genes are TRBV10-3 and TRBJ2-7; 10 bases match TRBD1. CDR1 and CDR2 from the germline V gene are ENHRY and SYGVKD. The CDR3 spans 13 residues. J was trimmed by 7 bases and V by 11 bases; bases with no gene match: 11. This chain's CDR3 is CAATGQGSFEQYF. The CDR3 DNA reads TGTGCCGCCACGGGACAGGGGTCCTTTGAGCAGTACTTC.

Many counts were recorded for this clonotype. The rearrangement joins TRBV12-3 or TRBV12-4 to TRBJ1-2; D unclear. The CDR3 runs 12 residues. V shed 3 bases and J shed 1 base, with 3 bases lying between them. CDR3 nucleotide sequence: TGTGCCAGCAGTTTTGATAACTATGGCTACACCTTC. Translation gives CASSFDNYGYTF.

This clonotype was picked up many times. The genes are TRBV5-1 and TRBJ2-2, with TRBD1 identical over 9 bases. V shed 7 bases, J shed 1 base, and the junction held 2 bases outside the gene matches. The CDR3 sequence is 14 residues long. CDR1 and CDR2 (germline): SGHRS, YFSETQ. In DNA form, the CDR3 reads TGCGCCAGCGGGGACAGGGTGAACACCGGGGAGCTGTTTTTT. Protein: CASGDRVNTGELFF.

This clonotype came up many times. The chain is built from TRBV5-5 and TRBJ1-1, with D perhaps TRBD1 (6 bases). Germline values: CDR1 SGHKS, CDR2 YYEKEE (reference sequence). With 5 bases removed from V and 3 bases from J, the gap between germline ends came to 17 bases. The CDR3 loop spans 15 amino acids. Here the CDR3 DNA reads TGTGCCAGCAGTAACGCCTGGACAGCCGACACTGAAGCTTTCTTT. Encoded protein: CASSNAWTADTEAFF.

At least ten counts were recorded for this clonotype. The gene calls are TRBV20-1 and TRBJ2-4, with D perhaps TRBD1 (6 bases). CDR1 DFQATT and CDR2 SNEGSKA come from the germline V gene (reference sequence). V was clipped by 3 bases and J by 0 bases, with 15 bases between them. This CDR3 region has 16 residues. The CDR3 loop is CSARTPQGLAKNIQYF. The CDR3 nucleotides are TGCAGTGCTAGGACCCCCCAGGGGCTAGCCAAAAACATTCAGTACTTC.